The T cell receptor beta chain under discussion was sequenced for a study of T cells in localized non-small cell lung cancer. Study results and limitations: Uninvolved adjacent lung showed the highest T cell clonality, exceeding tumor.

TCRdb keeps only in-frame clones here, not all; method: immunoSEQ multiplex PCR. This sample has 20,000 to 30,000 clones, with 80% to 90% found just once. As for this clone: Its antigen remains unknown.

The ends were cut back, 0 bases at V and 5 bases at J, with 8 bases in the middle. The CDR3 has 13 amino acids. CDR1 and CDR2 (germline): SGDLS, YYNGEE. The TCR sequence derives from a female donor older than 55 with stage II squamous cell lung carcinoma. The chain is built from TRBV9 and TRBJ1-1; unclear D gene. Material: peripheral blood, obtained before any cancer treatment. The CDR3 here is CASSVAEGTEAFF. CDR3 coding DNA: TGTGCCAGCAGCGTAGCGGAGGGAACTGAAGCTTTCTTT.